Listed below are T cell receptor beta chains from one sample, sequenced in a study of blood T cells in healthy people across ages. A single record per CDR3 protein comes from TCRdb applying MiXCR to the 5' RACE reads. The data show some 900,000 distinct CDR3 sequences, more than 25% seen once. What was sequenced was blood. These receptors came from a woman older than 75 in good health. Both conserved end residues are part of each CDR3. Each record gives: D gene, clone size, V gene, J gene, CDR3 DNA, CDR3 protein. D genes are given only for firm matches. Expanded clones get a size class; other rows say once, few or many, or leave the size out.

TRBD2	many	TRBV3-1	TRBJ2-3	TGTGCCGCTAGCGGGCCAAGCACAGATACGCAGTATTTT	CAASGPSTDTQYF
NA	many	TRBV6-2/TRBV6-3	TRBJ2-3	TGTGCCAGCAGTTCCGGACAGCTCCCTAGCACAGATACGCAGTATTTT	CASSSGQLPSTDTQYF
TRBD2	many	TRBV9	TRBJ2-5	TGTGCCAGCAGAAGGACTAGCGGGGGAGGAGAGACCCAGTACTTC	CASRRTSGGGETQYF
NA	many	TRBV7-8	TRBJ1-2	TGTGCCAGCAGGCCAATTAGACACCACTATGGCTACACCTTC	CASRPIRHHYGYTF
NA	many	TRBV12-3/TRBV12-4	TRBJ2-1	TGTGCCAGCAGTTGGAGACCGGTCGGAGCGTCTGAGCAGTTCTTC	CASSWRPVGASEQFF
TRBD1	NA	TRBV2	TRBJ1-5	TGTGCCAGCAGCGGACAGGGAGGGGGTCAGCCCCAGCATTTT	CASSGQGGGQPQHF
NA	NA	TRBV20-1	TRBJ1-1	TGCAGTGCTAGGAGGGGGGGCTTGAGGAGCACTGAAGCTTTCTTT	CSARRGGLRSTEAFF
NA	many	TRBV7-9	TRBJ1-4	TGTGCCAGCAGCTTGGGTGCAGGGGTCGGACCTAATGAAAAACTGTTTTTT	CASSLGAGVGPNEKLFF
TRBD1	NA	TRBV6-5	TRBJ1-1	TGTGCCAGCAGACAGGGGACAGGGAACACTGAAGCTTTCTTT	CASRQGTGNTEAFF
NA	few	TRBV6-5	TRBJ1-1	TGTGCCAGCAGTTACTCGGGCAGGGTGAACACTGAAGCTTTCTTT	CASSYSGRVNTEAFF